One sample yielded the 4 T cell receptor beta chains listed below, sequenced in a study of beta chain features in type 1 diabetes. Isolated RNA was reverse transcribed in full, so expressed TCRB transcripts were sequenced. Assay used: immunoSEQ multiplex PCR; TCRdb lists only in-frame clones, some missing. Among some 150,000 clones, 6.9% were seen once, and the ten largest hold 1.3% to 1.5%. Sequencing was performed on central memory CD4+ T cells from blood. Source of these receptors: a woman in her thirties in good health.

The chain combines TRBV30 with TRBJ1-2; no firm D call. The CDR3 loop spans 13 amino acids. With 2 bases removed from V and 0 bases from J, the gap between germline ends came to 7 bases. Per the germline V gene, CDR1 is GTSNPN and CDR2 is SVGIG (reference sequence). CDR3 DNA sequence: TGTGCCTGGAGTATGTTAGCTAACTATGGCTACACCTTC. It yields the protein CAWSMLANYGYTF.

The gene calls are TRBV7-8 and TRBJ2-7; no clear D. The V gene lost 2 bases and the J gene lost 3 bases, with 20 bases spanning the gap. The V gene's germline CDR1 is SGHVS and CDR2 FQNEAQ. The CDR3 has 17 residues. CDR3 DNA sequence: TGTGCCAGCAGCTTATTCCCATCTACGAGCGCCTACTACGAGCAGTACTTC. Translation gives CASSLFPSTSAYYEQYF.

The rearrangement uses TRBV7-3 and TRBJ2-5; 10 bases align to TRBD2. The V segment lost 0 bases and the J segment 5 bases; nucleotides outside the gene matches: 3. The CDR3 extends over 15 amino acids. Germline V gene lookup returns CDR1 SGHTA and CDR2 FQGTGA. The CDR3 DNA reads as TGTGCCAGCAGCTTAACCCTAGCGGGAGCGGAGACCCAGTACTTC. Protein sequence: CASSLTLAGAETQYF.

The table lists this clone with a few counts. The chain couples TRBV10-3 to TRBJ2-2, with D hard to call. The CDR3 has 14 residues. V lost 1 base, J lost 3 bases, and 6 bases lay in between. CDR1 ENHRY and CDR2 SYGVKD come from the germline V gene. The CDR3 nucleotides are TGTGCCATCAGTGAGTTAGATTACACCGGGGAGCTGTTTTTT. Protein sequence: CAISELDYTGELFF.